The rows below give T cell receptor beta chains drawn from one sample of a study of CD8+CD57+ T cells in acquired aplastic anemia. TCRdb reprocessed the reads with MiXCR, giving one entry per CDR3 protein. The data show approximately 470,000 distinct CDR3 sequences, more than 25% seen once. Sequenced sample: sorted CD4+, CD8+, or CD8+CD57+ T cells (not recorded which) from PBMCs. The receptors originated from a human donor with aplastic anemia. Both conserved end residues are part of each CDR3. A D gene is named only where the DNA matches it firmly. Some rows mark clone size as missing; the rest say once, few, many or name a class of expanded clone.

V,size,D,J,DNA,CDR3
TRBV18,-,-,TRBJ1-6,TGTGCCAGCTCACCAAAAGACGGCGATTCACCCCTCCACTTT,CASSPKDGDSPLHF
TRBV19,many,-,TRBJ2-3,TGTGCCAGTAGTATGCTAAGGAACACAGATACGCAGTATTTT,CASSMLRNTDTQYF
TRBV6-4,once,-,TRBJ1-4,TGTGCCAGCAGTTGGCGGAGTACGGCTAATGAAAAACTGTTTTTT,CASSWRSTANEKLFF
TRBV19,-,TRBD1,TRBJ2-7,TGTGCCAGCAGCCTCCCGACAGGGGCAGCAGCCGAGCAGTACTTC,CASSLPTGAAAEQYF
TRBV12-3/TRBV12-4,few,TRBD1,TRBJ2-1,TGTGCCAGCAGCGCCTTCACCGGGACAGAGATCAGGGAGCAGTTCTTC,CASSAFTGTEIREQFF
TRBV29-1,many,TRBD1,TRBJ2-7,TGCAGCGTTGGTCCGGGACAGGGGCACTACGAGCAGTACTTC,CSVGPGQGHYEQYF
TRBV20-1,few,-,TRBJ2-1,TGCAGTGCTAGCCGGGGTAGCTACAATGAGCAGTTCTTC,CSASRGSYNEQFF
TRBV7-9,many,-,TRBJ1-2,TGTGCCAGCAGTCACCCCGACGGGCCCAGATACGGCTACACCTTC,CASSHPDGPRYGYTF
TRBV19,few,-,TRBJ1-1,TGTGCCAGTAGTACACAGAACACTGAAGCTTTCTTT,CASSTQNTEAFF
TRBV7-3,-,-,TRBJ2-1,TGTGCCAGCAGCCCGCAGGGGGGGAATGAGCAGTTCTTC,CASSPQGGNEQFF
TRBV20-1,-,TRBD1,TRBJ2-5,TGCAGTGCTAGATCAATACCGGGACAGGGGGAGACCCAGTACTTC,CSARSIPGQGETQYF
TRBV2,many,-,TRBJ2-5,TGTGCCAGCACAGTAAGGGGTTCGGGCGAGACCCAGTACTTC,CASTVRGSGETQYF
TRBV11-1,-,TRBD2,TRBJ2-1,TGTGCCAGCAGCCCAAGCGGGGGGGTTATAGGTGAGCAGTTCTTC,CASSPSGGVIGEQFF
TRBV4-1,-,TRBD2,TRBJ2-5,TGCGCCAGCAGCCAAGAGTTAGCGGGGGGATGGGAGACCCAGTACTTC,CASSQELAGGWETQYF
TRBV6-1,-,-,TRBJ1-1,TGTGCCAGCCGGCTCCCGGGACGTTTCACTGAAGCTTTCTTT,CASRLPGRFTEAFF
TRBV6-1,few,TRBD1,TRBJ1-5,TGTGCCAGCAACCAAGACAGGGCAAGCAATCAGCCCCAGCATTTT,CASNQDRASNQPQHF
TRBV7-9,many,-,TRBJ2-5,TGTGCCAGCAGTACAGAGTACCCCCAGTACTTC,CASSTEYPQYF
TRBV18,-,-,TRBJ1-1,TGTGCCAGCTCACCACGGGCGGTTACTGAAGCTTTCTTT,CASSPRAVTEAFF
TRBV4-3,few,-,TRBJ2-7,TGCGCCAGCAGCCAAGACCCCCTTGGCGGGGCCTACGAGCAGTACTTC,CASSQDPLGGAYEQYF
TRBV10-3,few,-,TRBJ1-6,TGTGCCAGCAGATGGACGGAGAATAATTCACCCCTCCACTTT,CASRWTENNSPLHF
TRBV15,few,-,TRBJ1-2,TGTGCCACCAGCAGACGAGTCGGGGGGGGTTTCGGGTCCTATGGCTACACCTTC,CATSRRVGGGFGSYGYTF
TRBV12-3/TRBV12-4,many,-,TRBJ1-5,TGTGCCAGCAGTTTAAGAGGGGGGGGCAATCAGCCCCAGCATTTT,CASSLRGGGNQPQHF
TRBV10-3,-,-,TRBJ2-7,TGTGCCAGCTCCCCGGCAGCAGGAACCTACGAGCAGTACTTC,CASSPAAGTYEQYF
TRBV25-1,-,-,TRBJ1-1,TGTGCCAGCAGTGACCCCTTAAAGAACACTGAAGCTTTCTTT,CASSDPLKNTEAFF
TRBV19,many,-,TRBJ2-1,TGTGCCAGTAGTAGAAAGGACAGAGTCAATGAGCAGTTCTTC,CASSRKDRVNEQFF
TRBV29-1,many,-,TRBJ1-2,TGCAGCGTTCTTTCAGCGAACTATGGCTACACCTTC,CSVLSANYGYTF
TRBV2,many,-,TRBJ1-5,TGTGCCAGCAGTGAGGGGGTTAGGGATCAGCCCCAGCATTTT,CASSEGVRDQPQHF
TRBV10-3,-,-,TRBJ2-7,TGTGCCATCAGTGTAGAGAGGGGCAAAATTAGCTCCTACGAGCAGTACTTC,CAISVERGKISSYEQYF
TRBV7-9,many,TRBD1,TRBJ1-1,TGTGCCAGCAGCTTCTGGGACAGGAACACTGAAGCTTTCTTT,CASSFWDRNTEAFF
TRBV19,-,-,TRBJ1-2,TGTGCCAGTAGTATCGGGGACCACTCTGGAAACACCTTC,CASSIGDHSGNTF
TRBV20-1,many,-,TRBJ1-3,TGCAGTGCCTCACGGATCTCTGGAAACACCATATATTTT,CSASRISGNTIYF
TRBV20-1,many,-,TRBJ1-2,TGCAGTGCCCCAGGACAGCCCGTCTATGGCTACACCTTC,CSAPGQPVYGYTF
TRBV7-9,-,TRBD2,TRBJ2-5,TGTGCCAGCAGCCCGCTCTGGGAGGGGGAGACCCAGTACTTC,CASSPLWEGETQYF
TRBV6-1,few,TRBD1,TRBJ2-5,TGTGCCAGCAGTGAACAGACAGGGTGGGAGACCCAGTACTTC,CASSEQTGWETQYF
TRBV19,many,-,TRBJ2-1,TGTGCCAGTAGTATCGACGACACCCACAATGAGCAGTTCTTC,CASSIDDTHNEQFF
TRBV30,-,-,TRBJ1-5,TGTGCCTGGAGCGAGTACAGCAATCAGCCCCAGCATTTT,CAWSEYSNQPQHF
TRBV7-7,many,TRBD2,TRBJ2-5,TGTGCTAGCAGCCCGGGTGTGGGGGGGGTAGAGACCCAGTACTTC,CASSPGVGGVETQYF
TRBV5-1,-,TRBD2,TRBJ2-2,TGCGCCAGCAGCTTTACTAGCGGTAACACCGGGGAGCTGTTTTTT,CASSFTSGNTGELFF
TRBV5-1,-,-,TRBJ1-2,TGCGCCAGCAGCCCAGAGCCGACAGGAACGAACTATGGCTACACCTTC,CASSPEPTGTNYGYTF
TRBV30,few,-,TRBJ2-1,TGTGCCCAGAATGAGCAGTTCTTC,CAQNEQFF
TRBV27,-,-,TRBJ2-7,TGTGCCAGCAGTACAGCGGTCACCCCGCTCGAGCAGTACTTC,CASSTAVTPLEQYF
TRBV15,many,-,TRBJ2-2,TGTGCCACCAGCAGAGATAGGGGGAACACCGGGGAGCTGTTTTTT,CATSRDRGNTGELFF
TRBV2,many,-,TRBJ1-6,TGTGCCAGCGTCCCGGACGGATATAATTCACCCCTCCACTTT,CASVPDGYNSPLHF